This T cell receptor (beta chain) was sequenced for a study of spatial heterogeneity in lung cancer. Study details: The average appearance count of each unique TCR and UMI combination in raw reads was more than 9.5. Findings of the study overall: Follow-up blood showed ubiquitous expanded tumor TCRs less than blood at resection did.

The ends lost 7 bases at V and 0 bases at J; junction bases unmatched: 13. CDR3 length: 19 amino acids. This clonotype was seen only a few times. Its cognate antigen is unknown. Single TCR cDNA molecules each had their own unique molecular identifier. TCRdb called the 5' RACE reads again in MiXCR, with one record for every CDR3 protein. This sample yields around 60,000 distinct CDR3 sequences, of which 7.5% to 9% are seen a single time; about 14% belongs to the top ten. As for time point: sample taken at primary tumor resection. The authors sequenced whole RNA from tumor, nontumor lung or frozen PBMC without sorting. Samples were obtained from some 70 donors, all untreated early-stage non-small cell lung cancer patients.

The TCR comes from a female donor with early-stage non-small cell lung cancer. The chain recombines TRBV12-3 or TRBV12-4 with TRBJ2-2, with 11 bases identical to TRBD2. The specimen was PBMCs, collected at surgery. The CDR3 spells CASTSRFLAGGTNTGELFF. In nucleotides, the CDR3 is TGTGCCAGCACTTCCCGTTTCCTAGCGGGAGGTACGAACACCGGGGAGCTGTTTTTT.